A single sample is the source of the 20 T cell receptor beta chains below, sequenced in a study of blood T cell repertoires in COVID-19. Profiling relied on immunoSEQ multiplex PCR, and the TCRdb table lists in-frame clones only, not all of them. The sample includes about 290,000 clones, roughly 89% seen only once; the top ten take around 10%. The sequenced sample was peripheral blood. The source of these receptors is a woman aged 25 to 39 with COVID-19, enrolled during active disease.

This chain connects TRBV6-5 to TRBJ1-1, with D unresolved. The CDR3 runs to 10 residues. Trimming removed 5 bases at V and 11 bases at J, with 9 bases between. Germline V CDR1 and CDR2: MNHEY, SVGAGI. The CDR3 loop reads CASSQVEAFF. The CDR3 coding sequence is TGTGCCAGCAGTCAGGTTGAGGCTTTCTTT.

This clone was seen a single time. V usage is TRBV5-3 and J usage is TRBJ2-7, with no clear D. TRBV5-3 belongs to the ORF category, with a function that is uncertain. There are 16 residues in the CDR3. The germline V and J ends were trimmed by 1 base and 2 bases, with 16 bases remaining between them. For the CDR3, the DNA is TGTGCCAGAAGCTTGTCGACGTTCGACTGGACCTACGAGCAGTACTTC. Amino acids: CARSLSTFDWTYEQYF.

The chain recombines TRBV6-5 with TRBJ1-2; TRBD1 agrees at 7 bases. Germline V gives CDR1 MNHEY, CDR2 SVGAGI. Unmatched junction bases numbered 9, after V lost 4 bases and J lost 7 bases. This CDR3 comprises 14 residues. Here the CDR3 DNA reads TGTGCCAGCAGTTCCAACAGGGGATCTAGTGGCTACACCTTC. It is translated as CASSSNRGSSGYTF.

The chain couples TRBV9 to TRBJ1-6; 9 positions match TRBD1. This CDR3 spans 15 amino acids. J was trimmed by 10 bases and V by 4 bases; bases with no gene match: 9. Germline CDR1 SGDLS, CDR2 YYNGEE. The CDR3 sequence: CASSSPGQGRSPLHF. CDR3 DNA sequence: TGTGCCAGCAGCTCTCCGGGACAGGGAAGGTCACCCCTCCACTTT.

The chain employs TRBV18 and TRBJ2-1, with D unclear. Germline CDR1 and CDR2: KGHSH and LQKENI. V lost 6 bases to trimming and J lost 9 bases, with 12 bases between them. CDR3 length: 12 amino acids. CDR3 in amino acids: CASSPRLSEQFF. DNA for the CDR3: TGTGCCAGCTCGCCCCGACTGAGTGAGCAGTTCTTC. Drawing the rest from reference TRBV18 and TRBJ2-1, the complete variable domain is NAGVMQNPRHLVRRRGQEARLRCSPMKGHSHVYWYRQLPEEGLKFMVYLQKENIIDESGMPKERFSAEFPKEGPSILRIQQVVRGDSAAYFCASSPRLSEQFFGPGTRLTVL.

V gene TRBV27 combines with J gene TRBJ1-5, with D possibly matching TRBD1 (6 bases). Germline CDR1 is MNHEY and CDR2 is SMNVEV (reference sequence). Trimming pared 5 bases from V and 6 bases from J, leaving 14 bases between. This CDR3 is 14 amino acids long. CDR3 protein: CASSLQGFVQPQHF. The CDR3, as DNA: TGTGCCAGCAGTCTCCAGGGGTTCGTTCAGCCCCAGCATTTT.

The rearrangement uses TRBV11-2 and TRBJ1-4; a weak D match, TRBD1 (5 bases). Trimming cost V 7 bases and J 5 bases, with 20 bases left between them. The CDR3 has 16 residues. Germline CDR1 reads SGHAT; CDR2 reads FQNNGV. The chain's CDR3 is CASTQDSGTRNEKLFF. As DNA, the CDR3 is TGTGCCAGCACCCAAGATTCCGGGACTAGGAATGAAAAACTGTTTTTT.

The genes are TRBV7-9 and TRBJ1-6; TRBD1 matches at 8 bases. Germline assignment: CDR1 SEHNR and CDR2 FQNEAQ (reference sequence). CDR3 length: 15 amino acids. The V gene end was trimmed by 7 bases and the J gene end by 10 bases; junction bases not matched to a gene: 12. This CDR3 is CASTQGAGVGSPLHF. CDR3 DNA: TGTGCCAGCACCCAGGGGGCGGGCGTGGGGTCACCCCTCCACTTT.

This rearrangement joins TRBV5-1 to TRBJ1-1, with 7 bases matching TRBD1. The CDR3 is made up of 17 amino acids. Germline values: CDR1 SGHRS, CDR2 YFSETQ. The ends lost 3 bases at V and 0 bases at J; junction bases unmatched: 11. CDR3 protein: CASSSLLLGQMNTEAFF. CDR3 nucleotides: TGCGCCAGCAGCTCGCTCCTATTGGGACAGATGAACACTGAAGCTTTCTTT.

This chain links TRBV5-1 with TRBJ2-2; D might be TRBD1 (6 bases). Germline assignment: CDR1 SGHRS and CDR2 YFSETQ. V was shortened by 5 bases and J by 5 bases, with 19 bases between the two germline ends. This CDR3 spans 16 amino acids. CDR3 sequence reads: CASSYTGSSGTGELFF. CDR3 nucleotide sequence: TGCGCCAGCAGTTATACAGGGTCGTCGGGGACCGGGGAGCTGTTTTTT. The full variable domain, with the rest looked up from reference TRBV5-1 and TRBJ2-2, is KAGVTQTPRYLIKTRGQQVTLSCSPISGHRSVSWYQQTPGQGLQFLFEYFSETQRNKGNFPGRFSGRQFSNSRSEMNVSTLELGDSALYLCASSYTGSSGTGELFFGEGSRLTVL.

The chain recombines TRBV7-7 with TRBJ2-5; 7 bases line up with TRBD1. This CDR3 has 15 residues. Germline V gene data show CDR1 as SSHAT and CDR2 as FNYEAQ (reference sequence). Trimming removed 5 bases from V and 3 bases from J; junction bases left unmatched: 9. CDR3 residues: CASSIDREAEETQYF. CDR3 nucleotide sequence: TGTGCCAGCAGCATCGACAGGGAAGCGGAAGAGACCCAGTACTTC.

The V gene is TRBV4-2, the J gene TRBJ2-1; 9 bases map to TRBD2. The germline V gene has CDR1 LGHNA and CDR2 YNFKEQ. Germline trimming cut 1 base from V and 2 bases from J; bases unmatched to any gene: 3. This CDR3 spans 16 amino acids. Written as DNA, the CDR3 is TGTGCCAGCAGCCAAGTTGCGGGGGGGCCCTACAATGAGCAGTTCTTC. It encodes CASSQVAGGPYNEQFF.

The rearrangement links TRBV5-6 to TRBJ1-2, with D tentatively TRBD1 (5 bases). The CDR3 extends over 13 amino acids. Germline CDR1 SGHDT, CDR2 YYEEEE. V was trimmed by 4 bases and J by 4 bases, leaving 11 bases between them. CDR3 amino acids: CASSDPGLYGYTF. The DNA of the CDR3 is TGTGCCAGCAGCGACCCAGGGCTCTATGGCTACACCTTC.

The chain recombines TRBV9 with TRBJ1-1; no firm D call. Trimming removed 0 bases from V and 5 bases from J, with 8 bases in between. CDR1 is SGDLS and CDR2 is YYNGEE in the germline V gene. This CDR3 is built from 13 residues. The CDR3: CASSVVEVTEAFF. The CDR3 DNA follows: TGTGCCAGCAGCGTAGTGGAGGTGACTGAAGCTTTCTTT.

The chain combines TRBV4-1 with TRBJ1-5, with 7 positions matching TRBD1. V lost 5 bases and J lost 4; bases outside the gene matches: 8. This CDR3 region has 15 residues. Per germline, CDR1 MGHRA and CDR2 YSYEKL. DNA of the CDR3: TGCGCCAGCAGCTACCCGGGACAGACTAATCAGCCCCAGCATTTT. This encodes CASSYPGQTNQPQHF.

J is TRBJ2-1 and V is TRBV29-1; TRBD2 agrees at 8 bases. J lost 8 bases, V lost 7 bases, and 13 bases had no gene match. Germline V lookup: CDR1 SQVTM, CDR2 ANQGSEA. The CDR3 extends over 14 amino acids. The CDR3 DNA reads as TGCAGCGCCGACCGGACTAGCCTGTCCGATGAGCAGTTCTTC. Its translation is CSADRTSLSDEQFF.

V is TRBV6-6 and J is TRBJ1-2; D remains unclear. V dropped 4 bases and J dropped 7 bases, with 22 bases sitting between them. There are 16 residues in the CDR3. Per germline, CDR1 MNHNY and CDR2 SVGAGI (reference sequence). The CDR3: CASSLSRRSGPGGYTF. The CDR3 DNA reads TGTGCCAGCAGTTTAAGTCGTCGATCTGGGCCAGGTGGCTACACCTTC.

V is TRBV27 and J is TRBJ1-1, with TRBD1 as a possible D gene (5 bases). The V and J ends lost 8 bases and 1 base respectively, with 8 bases between them. The CDR3 is 12 amino acids. Germline values: CDR1 MNHEY, CDR2 SMNVEV (reference sequence). The CDR3 DNA follows: TGTGCCAGCCGTAGGGGGAACACTGAAGCTTTCTTT. Protein product: CASRRGNTEAFF.

V is TRBV6-5 and J is TRBJ2-5; D gene uncertain. This CDR3 region has 13 residues. Trimming cost V 5 bases and J 1 base, with 8 bases left between them. Germline V gives CDR1 MNHEY, CDR2 SVGAGI. The CDR3: CASSRQPQETQYF. CDR3 DNA sequence: TGTGCCAGCAGTCGACAACCCCAAGAGACCCAGTACTTC.

This chain links TRBV30 with TRBJ2-1, with TRBD2 as a possible D gene (5 bases). The CDR3 contains 15 residues. Germline values: CDR1 GTSNPN, CDR2 SVGIG (reference sequence). With 4 bases removed from V and 2 bases from J, the gap between germline ends came to 15 bases. The CDR3 nucleotides are TGTGCCTGGAACCCACTAGACGGGGCCTACAATGAGCAGTTCTTC. Its protein product is CAWNPLDGAYNEQFF. Full variable domain (remainder filled in from reference TRBV30 and TRBJ2-1): SQTIHQWPATLVQPVGSPLSLECTVEGTSNPNLYWYRQAAGRGLQLLFYSVGIGQISSEVPQNLSASRPQDRQFILSSKKLLLSDSGFYLCAWNPLDGAYNEQFFGPGTRLTVL.